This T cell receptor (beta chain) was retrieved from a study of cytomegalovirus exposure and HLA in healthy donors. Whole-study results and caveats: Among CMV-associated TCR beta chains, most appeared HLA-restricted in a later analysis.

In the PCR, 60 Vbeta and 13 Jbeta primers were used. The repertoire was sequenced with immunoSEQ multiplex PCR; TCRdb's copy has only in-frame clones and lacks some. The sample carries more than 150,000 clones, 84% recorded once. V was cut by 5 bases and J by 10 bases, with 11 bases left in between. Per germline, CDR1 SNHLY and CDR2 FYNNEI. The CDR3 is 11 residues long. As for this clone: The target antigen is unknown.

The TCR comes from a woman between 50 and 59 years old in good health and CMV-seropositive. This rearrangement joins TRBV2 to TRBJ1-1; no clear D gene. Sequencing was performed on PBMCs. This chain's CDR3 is CASSIQQPAFF. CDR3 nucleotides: TGTGCCAGCAGTATTCAACAACCAGCTTTCTTT.